The next 23 T cell receptor beta chains were all read from a single sample in a study of T cells after yellow fever vaccination. TCRdb analysed the 5' RACE reads with MiXCR anew, one entry per CDR3 protein. The sample has 360,000 or so distinct CDR3 sequences, roughly 11% seen once; the top ten hold about 17%. The material was PBMCs, obtained on the day of the first yellow fever vaccination. The source of these receptors is a man aged 18-30 years who received the YFV17D yellow fever vaccine.

The chain employs TRBV7-2 and TRBJ2-2, with 8 bases fitting TRBD1. The CDR3 runs 15 residues. V lost 5 bases to trimming and J lost 4 bases; unmatched junction nucleotides: 6. CDR1 and CDR2 from the germline V gene are SGHTA and FQGNSA. CDR3 residues: CASSRWTGSTGELFF. The CDR3 DNA follows: TGTGCCAGCAGCAGATGGACAGGGAGCACCGGGGAGCTGTTTTTT.

The chain recombines TRBV20-1 with TRBJ1-4, with 9 nucleotides matching TRBD1. V shed 5 bases, J shed 8 bases, and the junction held 6 bases outside the gene matches. The CDR3 length is 13 residues. CDR1 is DFQATT, CDR2 SNEGSKA, per germline (reference sequence). The CDR3 DNA sequence: TGCAGTGCTGCCGGGACAGGGCACGAAAAACTGTTTTTT. As protein: CSAAGTGHEKLFF.

This clonotype turned up a few times. The chain is built from TRBV5-4 and TRBJ2-1; 14 nucleotides line up with TRBD2. Losses at the gene ends were 4 bases for V and 10 bases for J; bases not matched to a gene: 4. CDR3 length equals 14 residues. Germline V gives CDR1 SGHNT, CDR2 YYREEE (reference sequence). CDR3 nucleotide sequence: TGTGCCAGCAGCCCGAGGACTAGCGGGGGGGAGCAGTTCTTC. It translates to CASSPRTSGGEQFF.

The chain carries TRBV9 and TRBJ1-6; 10 positions match TRBD1. The junction had 3 bases not matched to a gene; V was cut back by 4 bases and J by 8 bases. The CDR3 contains 14 residues. CDR1 is SGDLS, CDR2 YYNGEE, per germline. In DNA, the CDR3 is TGTGCCAGCAGCCAGGACAGGGGGGATTCACCCCTCCACTTT. Amino acid sequence: CASSQDRGDSPLHF.

This clonotype occurred many times. This sequence joins TRBV28 and TRBJ1-5, with D tentatively TRBD1 (6 bases). The V end was cut by 6 bases, the J end by 7 bases, with 7 bases between. CDR1 and CDR2 (germline): MDHEN, SYDVKM. The CDR3 extends over 11 amino acids. CDR3 nucleotides: TGTGCCAGCAGGGGGGGCCAGCCCCAGCATTTT. Protein sequence: CASRGGQPQHF. Full variable domain (missing parts from reference TRBV28 and TRBJ1-5): DVKVTQSSRYLVKRTGEKVFLECVQDMDHENMFWYRQDPGLGLRLIYFSYDVKMKEKGDIPEGYSVSREKKERFSLILESASTNQTSMYLCASRGGQPQHFGDGTRLSIL.

V usage is TRBV7-9 and J usage is TRBJ2-1; no firm D call. There are 14 residues in the CDR3. Germline loops: CDR1 SEHNR, CDR2 FQNEAQ (reference sequence). Deletions cut 10 bases from V and 7 bases from J, with 20 bases between. CDR3 bases: TGTGCCACCTTCAGGCGGAAAGGTGGTAATGAGCAGTTCTTC. Translation gives CATFRRKGGNEQFF.

The chain has TRBV12-3 or TRBV12-4 and TRBJ2-3; perhaps TRBD2 as D (5 bases). The ends were cut back, 3 bases at V and 4 bases at J, with 8 bases in the middle. CDR3 size: 13 residues. DNA for the CDR3: TGTGCCAGCAGTTTCTTAGCGCCAGATACGCAGTATTTT. It encodes CASSFLAPDTQYF.

The chain links TRBV4-2 to TRBJ2-3; 9 bases are shared with TRBD2. From germline, CDR1 is LGHNA and CDR2 YNFKEQ. V shed 4 bases and J 6 bases; nucleotides not matched to a gene: 14. The CDR3 runs 17 residues. The CDR3 protein is CASSRKPQRGAGDTQYF. CDR3 coding DNA: TGTGCCAGCAGCCGAAAGCCCCAGCGGGGGGCCGGGGATACGCAGTATTTT.

There are a few counts of this clonotype. The J gene is TRBJ2-2, the V gene TRBV18; D remains unclear. From germline, CDR1 is KGHSH and CDR2 LQKENI. The germline V and J ends were trimmed by 8 bases and 0 bases, with 16 bases remaining between them. The CDR3 has 16 residues. The CDR3 nucleotides read TGTGCCAGCGCCCCTATTCTGTCAACGAACACCGGGGAGCTGTTTTTT. This sequence encodes CASAPILSTNTGELFF.

For the CDR3, the DNA is TGTGCCAGCAGGCCAGTAGCCTATCAGCCCCAGCATTTT. This translates into CASRPVAYQPQHF. The chain links TRBV28 to TRBJ1-5; unclear D gene. Germline values: CDR1 MDHEN, CDR2 SYDVKM. The length of the CDR3 is 13 residues. The V end was cut by 6 bases, the J end by 5 bases, with 11 bases between.

This clonotype turned up a few times. The chain combines TRBV28 with TRBJ2-2, with TRBD1 identical over 11 bases. V dropped 3 bases and J dropped 7; count of bases not matched to a gene: 4. Per the germline V gene, CDR1 is MDHEN and CDR2 is SYDVKM. This CDR3 spans 15 amino acids. As DNA, the CDR3 is TGTGCCAGCAGTTTGGACAGGGGGCACGGCGGGGAGCTGTTTTTT. It translates to CASSLDRGHGGELFF.

This clonotype turned up a few times. J is TRBJ2-3 and V is TRBV4-1, with D possibly being TRBD1 (5 bases). The CDR3 is made up of 19 amino acids. The germline V gene has CDR1 MGHRA and CDR2 YSYEKL. V lost 1 base and J 0 bases, leaving 20 bases between the germline ends. The CDR3 protein is CASSQVVGVDMSSTDTQYF. CDR3 in DNA: TGCGCCAGCAGCCAAGTCGTAGGGGTCGATATGTCTAGCACAGATACGCAGTATTTT.

V gene TRBV15 combines with J gene TRBJ1-1; the match to TRBD1 covers 7 bases. The CDR3 contains 14 residues. In germline, CDR1 is LNHNV, CDR2 YYDKDF (reference sequence). V was clipped by 4 bases and J by 1 base; unmatched bases: 3. The CDR3 is CATSMDRTNTEAFF. In nucleotides, the CDR3 is TGTGCCACCAGCATGGACAGGACGAACACTGAAGCTTTCTTT.

This sequence joins TRBV20-1 and TRBJ2-4, with TRBD1 matching over 9 bases. The CDR3 is made up of 14 amino acids. The J segment lost 9 bases and the V segment lost 0 bases, leaving 6 bases of the junction unmatched. CDR1 is DFQATT, CDR2 SNEGSKA, per germline (reference sequence). CDR3 DNA: TGCAGTGCTAGAGATCCCGGACAGGGGAGCATTCAGTACTTC. Protein sequence: CSARDPGQGSIQYF.

This clonotype was detected a few times. The chain couples TRBV7-9 to TRBJ1-6, with a weak D call TRBD1 (5 bases). The V gene's germline CDR1 is SEHNR and CDR2 FQNEAQ (reference sequence). The CDR3 contains 15 residues. V gave up 2 bases and J gave up 7 bases, with 12 bases separating them. CDR3 amino acids: CASSLKAGGNSPLHF. The CDR3 nucleotides are TGTGCCAGCAGCTTAAAGGCGGGGGGAAATTCACCCCTCCACTTT.

This clonotype has more than one count but fewer than ten. This chain joins TRBV7-2 and TRBJ2-3; no definite D call. V lost 0 bases and J lost 7, with 2 bases in between. Germline V lookup: CDR1 SGHTA, CDR2 FQGNSA. This CDR3 has 11 amino acids. The CDR3 loop is CASSLAYTQYF. The CDR3 nucleotides are TGTGCCAGCAGCTTAGCGTATACGCAGTATTTT. Full variable domain (missing parts from reference TRBV7-2 and TRBJ2-3): GAGVSQSPSNKVTEKGKDVELRCDPISGHTALYWYRQSLGQGLEFLIYFQGNSAPDKSGLPSDRFSAERTGGSVSTLTIQRTQQEDSAVYLCASSLAYTQYFGPGTRLTVL.

This clonotype was picked up a small number of times. V is TRBV9 and J is TRBJ2-6; D is possibly TRBD2 (7 bases). The CDR3 has 18 amino acids. Deletions cut 3 bases from V and 1 base from J, with 17 bases between. Germline V gene lookup returns CDR1 SGDLS and CDR2 YYNGEE. CDR3 residues: CASSGEGHRSSGANVLTF. The CDR3 nucleotides read TGTGCCAGCAGCGGGGAGGGACACCGGAGTTCTGGGGCCAACGTCCTGACTTTC.

This chain connects TRBV4-2 to TRBJ1-2, with TRBD1 as a possible D gene (6 bases). The CDR3 runs 15 residues. Deletions cut 4 bases from V and 7 bases from J, with 19 bases between. The germline V gene has CDR1 LGHNA and CDR2 YNFKEQ. The CDR3 DNA follows: TGTGCCAGCAGCCTTCCCGGGACACTGCCCCCTGGCTACACCTTC. Amino acids: CASSLPGTLPPGYTF.

This clonotype was seen only a few times. This rearrangement joins TRBV12-5 to TRBJ2-6, with TRBD2 identical over 11 bases. V was clipped by 3 bases and J by 2 bases; unmatched bases: 9. Germline CDR1 and CDR2: LGHNT and FRNRAP. The CDR3 covers 19 residues. DNA for the CDR3: TGTGCTAGTGGTTTCATCCTAGCGGGGGGCCTAGCTGGGGCCAACGTCCTGACTTTC. Its translation is CASGFILAGGLAGANVLTF.

In its sample, this clonotype was seen a few times. The chain uses TRBV10-3 and TRBJ1-1; D gene ambiguous. The CDR3 contains 11 residues. Looked up from germline, CDR1 is ENHRY and CDR2 is SYGVKD. Trimming took 11 bases from V and 2 from J, leaving 9 bases between them. This CDR3 is CAVRSNTEAFF. CDR3 DNA: TGTGCCGTCCGGTCAAACACTGAAGCTTTCTTT.

The genes are TRBV20-1 and TRBJ2-5; TRBD2 matches at 7 bases. The trim removed 3 bases at V and 2 bases at J, leaving 9 bases unmatched. The CDR3 contains 15 residues. CDR1 DFQATT and CDR2 SNEGSKA come from the germline V gene (reference sequence). The CDR3 DNA reads TGCAGTGCTAGGGGCCTTGGGGGGGGGCAAGAGACCCAGTACTTC. This codes for CSARGLGGGQETQYF.

This clonotype was picked up a small number of times. The V and J genes are TRBV3-1 and TRBJ1-2, with D unclear. The V end lost 0 bases, the J end lost 8 bases, and 19 bases lay between the germline ends. CDR3 size: 16 residues. The germline gives CDR1 LGHDT, CDR2 YNNKEL (reference sequence). CDR3 amino acids: CASSQDYRPFNRGYTF. CDR3 sequence (DNA): TGTGCCAGCAGCCAAGATTACCGACCGTTTAATAGGGGCTACACCTTC. The full variable domain, its missing parts supplied by reference TRBV3-1 and TRBJ1-2, is DTAVSQTPKYLVTQMGNDKSIKCEQNLGHDTMYWYKQDSKKFLKIMFSYNNKELIINETVPNRFSPKSPDKAHLNLHINSLELGDSAVYFCASSQDYRPFNRGYTFGSGTRLTVV.

This clonotype occurred once. The rearrangement links TRBV19 to TRBJ1-2, with D perhaps matching TRBD1 (6 bases). The CDR3 has 15 residues. V lost 0 bases, J lost 4 bases, and 12 bases lay in between. The germline V gene has CDR1 LNHDA and CDR2 SQIVND (reference sequence). CDR3 in amino acids: CASSIDRGPGYGYTF. CDR3 coding DNA: TGTGCCAGTAGTATAGATCGGGGGCCAGGCTATGGCTACACCTTC.